This passage covers 20 T cell receptor beta chains from one sample sequenced in a study of OX40 agonist ivuxolimab in advanced cancers. TCRdb's copy holds only in-frame clones and misses some; the assay was immunoSEQ multiplex PCR. The sample consists of some 81,000 clones, around 80% of them appearing once. The sequences come from CD4+ or CD8+ T cells sorted from blood, collected in a trial of the OX40 agonist ivuxolimab. The source is an adult with an advanced solid tumor such as melanoma, head and neck, liver or kidney cancer.

This chain connects TRBV11-2 to TRBJ2-5; D not resolved. The CDR3 is made up of 14 amino acids. V lost 2 bases to trimming and J lost 1 base, with 8 bases between them. Germline CDR1 and CDR2: SGHAT and FQNNGV. The CDR3 DNA reads TGTGCCAGCAGCTTAAAGCCTTCCCAAGAGACCCAGTACTTC. Translation: CASSLKPSQETQYF.

This rearrangement joins TRBV10-3 to TRBJ2-3; D is uncertain. The germline V gene has CDR1 ENHRY and CDR2 SYGVKD. This CDR3 is built from 14 residues. Trimming left V 4 bases short and J 1 base short, with 9 bases between. Written as DNA, the CDR3 is TGTGCCATCAGTGTAGAAGGGCGCACAGATACGCAGTATTTT. This codes for CAISVEGRTDTQYF.

The chain employs TRBV2 and TRBJ2-7, with D perhaps given as TRBD1 or TRBD2 (5 bases each). CDR1 SNHLY and CDR2 FYNNEI come from the germline V gene. The V end was cut by 3 bases, the J end by 6 bases, with 18 bases between. CDR3 length: 15 amino acids. CDR3 protein: CASSEGDTLLVEQYF. In nucleotides, the CDR3 is TGTGCCAGCAGTGAGGGGGATACCCTCTTGGTCGAGCAGTACTTC.

The V call is TRBV27, the J call TRBJ1-2; no definite D call. V lost 5 bases, J lost 4 bases, and 11 bases lay in between. CDR3 size: 13 residues. Germline CDR1 and CDR2: MNHEY and SMNVEV (reference sequence). As DNA, the CDR3 is TGTGCCAGCAGTCGAGGAGAGGGCTATGGCTACACCTTC. It yields the protein CASSRGEGYGYTF.

The V gene is TRBV29-1, the J gene TRBJ1-3, with D possibly being TRBD1 (5 bases). CDR3 length: 12 amino acids. From germline, CDR1 is SQVTM and CDR2 ANQGSEA. With 7 bases removed from V and 1 base from J, the gap between germline ends came to 8 bases. CDR3 region: CSGQLSGNTIYF. In DNA, the CDR3 is TGCAGCGGACAGCTTTCTGGAAACACCATATATTTT.

The V call is TRBV5-4, the J call TRBJ2-1, with 9 bases aligning to TRBD2. Germline V gene lookup returns CDR1 SGHNT and CDR2 YYREEE (reference sequence). The J segment lost 1 base and the V segment lost 4 bases, leaving 3 bases of the junction unmatched. The CDR3 covers 15 residues. The CDR3, as DNA: TGTGCCAGCAGCCTTAGCGGGGGTTCCTACAATGAGCAGTTCTTC. It is translated as CASSLSGGSYNEQFF. Looking up the rest from reference TRBV5-4 and TRBJ2-1 gives the full variable domain: ETGVTQSPTHLIKTRGQQVTLRCSSQSGHNTVSWYQQALGQGPQFIFQYYREEENGRGNFPPRFSGLQFPNYSSELNVNALELDDSALYLCASSLSGGSYNEQFFGPGTRLTVL.

This clone came up once. At one boundary the junction diverges from the germline segment, which might be a read error. CDR3 bases: TGTGCCAGCAGCTACCAGCGGGGGCGCACGGATACGCAGTATTTT. Translating gives CASSYQRGRTDTQYF. This sequence joins TRBV7-2 and TRBJ2-3, with 8 bases that match TRBD2. Germline V gives CDR1 SGHTA, CDR2 FQGNSA. The CDR3 totals 15 residues.

V usage is TRBV9 and J usage is TRBJ2-3; the D gene is possibly TRBD1 (6 bases). CDR1 SGDLS and CDR2 YYNGEE come from the germline V gene. V was shortened by 0 bases and J by 5 bases, with 13 bases between the two germline ends. The CDR3 extends over 15 amino acids. The CDR3 spells CASSVATGQQDTQYF. For the CDR3, the DNA is TGTGCCAGCAGCGTAGCGACAGGTCAGCAAGATACGCAGTATTTT.

In this sample, this clone turned up once. The chain uses TRBV5-4 and TRBJ2-7; no firm D call. With 0 bases removed from V and 3 bases from J, the gap between germline ends came to 7 bases. This CDR3 region has 13 residues. Per germline, CDR1 SGHNT and CDR2 YYREEE (reference sequence). The CDR3 DNA reads TGTGCCAGCAGCTTGGTTGGCAGCTACGAGCAGTACTTC. Its translation: CASSLVGSYEQYF.

The chain recombines TRBV28 with TRBJ2-7; 7 bases agree with TRBD1. Germline V lookup: CDR1 MDHEN, CDR2 SYDVKM. CDR3 length equals 14 residues. After removal of 8 bases from V and 4 bases from J, the junction contained 11 bases not matched to a gene. CDR3 nucleotides: TGTGCCAGCGGCCCGCCTGAACAGGGGTACGAGCAGTACTTC. Amino acids: CASGPPEQGYEQYF.

CDR3 loop: CASSSQGRGAGYTF. As DNA, the CDR3 is TGTGCCAGCAGTTCACAGGGGAGGGGGGCTGGCTACACCTTC. The chain links TRBV28 to TRBJ1-2; TRBD1 matches 7 bases. The CDR3 contains 14 residues. The V gene end was trimmed by 4 bases and the J gene end by 7 bases; junction bases not matched to a gene: 9. Germline V CDR1 and CDR2: MDHEN, SYDVKM.

V gene TRBV20-1 combines with J gene TRBJ1-4; the D is unclear. V lost 0 bases to trimming and J lost 8 bases, with 1 base between them. This CDR3 contains 10 residues. Per the germline V gene, CDR1 is DFQATT and CDR2 is SNEGSKA (reference sequence). In nucleotides, the CDR3 is TGCAGTGCTAGAGAGGAAAAACTGTTTTTT. Its translation: CSAREEKLFF.

The chain is built from TRBV5-4 and TRBJ2-7; D possibly corresponds to TRBD1 (6 bases). The CDR3 length is 14 residues. Per the germline V gene, CDR1 is SGHNT and CDR2 is YYREEE (reference sequence). Between the trimmed V and J ends, which lost 0 bases and 1 base, there was a span of 8 bases. Written as DNA, the CDR3 is TGTGCCAGCAGCTTGGACAGGGCTTCCTACGAGCAGTACTTC. As protein: CASSLDRASYEQYF.

The rearrangement links TRBV18 to TRBJ1-2; maybe TRBD1 (5 bases). V lost 0 bases and J lost 8, with 13 bases in between. The germline V gene has CDR1 KGHSH and CDR2 LQKENI. The CDR3 loop spans 14 amino acids. CDR3 coding DNA: TGTGCCAGCTCACCACCGGACACGGTTTCAGGCTACACCTTC. It codes for CASSPPDTVSGYTF. The whole variable domain, filled in from reference TRBV18 and TRBJ1-2, reads NAGVMQNPRHLVRRRGQEARLRCSPMKGHSHVYWYRQLPEEGLKFMVYLQKENIIDESGMPKERFSAEFPKEGPSILRIQQVVRGDSAAYFCASSPPDTVSGYTFGSGTRLTVV.

This clone appeared a single time. This chain links TRBV10-3 with TRBJ2-7; 7 bases are a match to TRBD2. Per the germline V gene, CDR1 is ENHRY and CDR2 is SYGVKD. The CDR3 has 13 residues. V lost 8 bases, J lost 9 bases, and 13 bases stayed unmatched. The CDR3 region is CAIRWGEGHRQYF. Written as DNA, the CDR3 is TGTGCCATCCGATGGGGGGAGGGCCATCGGCAGTACTTC.

This clone has more than one count but fewer than ten. An end of the junction differs from the germline gene, which may be a read error. V usage is TRBV6-5 and J usage is TRBJ1-1; TRBD1 agrees at 9 bases. CDR3 length: 15 amino acids. The V gene's germline CDR1 is MNHEY and CDR2 SVGAGI. The CDR3 sequence: CASSYGTGLKTEAFF. CDR3 sequence (DNA): TGTGCCAGCAGTTACGGGACAGGGCTGAAGACTGAAGCTTTCTTT.

The chain links TRBV5-4 to TRBJ1-2; 9 bases map to TRBD1. CDR1 is SGHNT, CDR2 YYREEE, per germline (reference sequence). CDR3 size: 16 residues. J lost 5 bases, V lost 1 base, and 9 bases had no gene match. The CDR3 DNA follows: TGTGCCAGCAGCTTGCCGGGACAGGGAGGCAAATATGGCTACACCTTC. Amino acid sequence: CASSLPGQGGKYGYTF.

The chain links TRBV11-1 to TRBJ2-1; 9 nucleotides agree with TRBD2. This CDR3 is 15 amino acids long. Germline assignment: CDR1 SGHAT and CDR2 FQDESV (reference sequence). Trimming at V came to 6 bases and at J to 9 bases, leaving 12 bases not matched to a gene. In DNA form, the CDR3 reads TGTGCCAGCAGTTCTAGCGGGGATCCCCACACTGAGCAGTTCTTC. Protein: CASSSSGDPHTEQFF. The whole variable domain, filled in from reference TRBV11-1 and TRBJ2-1, reads EAEVAQSPRYKITEKSQAVAFWCDPISGHATLYWYRQILGQGPELLVQFQDESVVDDSQLPKDRFSAERLKGVDSTLKIQPAELGDSAMYLCASSSSGDPHTEQFFGPGTRLTVL.

The V call is TRBV5-1, the J call TRBJ2-6; the match to TRBD2 covers 9 bases. Germline CDR1 is SGHRS and CDR2 is YFSETQ. Trimming cost V 4 bases and J 0 bases; bases outside gene matches: 8. The CDR3 spans 18 residues. The CDR3 nucleotides are TGCGCCAGCAGCCCGATGGCGGGAGGGACCTCTGGGGCCAACGTCCTGACTTTC. The encoded protein is CASSPMAGGTSGANVLTF.

This sequence joins TRBV28 and TRBJ2-6; TRBD1 is a possible D gene (6 bases). CDR3 length equals 16 residues. V lost 3 bases to trimming and J lost 1 base, with 10 bases between them. Looked up from germline, CDR1 is MDHEN and CDR2 is SYDVKM. CDR3 in amino acids: CASSFYRASGANVLTF. The CDR3 nucleotides read TGTGCCAGCAGTTTCTACAGGGCGTCTGGGGCCAACGTCCTGACTTTC.